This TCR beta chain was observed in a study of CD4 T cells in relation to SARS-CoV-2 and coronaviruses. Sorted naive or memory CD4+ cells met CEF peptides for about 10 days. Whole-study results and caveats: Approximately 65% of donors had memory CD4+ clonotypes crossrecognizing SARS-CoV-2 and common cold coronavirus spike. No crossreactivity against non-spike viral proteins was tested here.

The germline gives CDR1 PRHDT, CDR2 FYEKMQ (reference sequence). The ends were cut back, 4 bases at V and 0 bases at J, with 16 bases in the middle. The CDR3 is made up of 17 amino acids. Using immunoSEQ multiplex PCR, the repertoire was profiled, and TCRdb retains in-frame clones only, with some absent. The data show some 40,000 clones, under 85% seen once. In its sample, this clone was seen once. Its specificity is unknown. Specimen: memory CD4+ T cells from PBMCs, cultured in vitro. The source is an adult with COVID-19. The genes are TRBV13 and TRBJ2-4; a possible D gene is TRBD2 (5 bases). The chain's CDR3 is CASSSPAEVVAKNIQYF. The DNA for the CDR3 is TGTGCCAGCAGCTCGCCTGCGGAGGTCGTAGCCAAAAACATTCAGTACTTC. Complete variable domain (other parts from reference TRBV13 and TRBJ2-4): AAGVIQSPRHLIKEKRETATLKCYPIPRHDTVYWYQQGPGQDPQFLISFYEKMQSDKGSIPDRFSAQQFSDYHSELNMSSLELGDSALYFCASSSPAEVVAKNIQYFGAGTRLSVL.